This passage covers 6 T cell receptor beta chains from one sample sequenced in a study of regulatory T cells in long-lasting Graves disease. In building TCR beta libraries, iRepertoire HTBI primers were used together with Arm-PCR of CDR3 regions. TCRdb recomputed calls from the multiplex PCR reads with MiXCR, one row per CDR3 protein. The sample has 400,000 to 500,000 distinct CDR3 sequences, approximately 23% seen once. Time point of the sample: persistent/refractory GD, antithyroid drugs over 5 years with positive TRAb. PBMC-extracted RNA yielded the TCR library. Material: peripheral blood mononuclear cells (PBMCs), obtained when the disease was refractory, from a patient treated with antithyroid drugs. Receptors were obtained from a female donor with Graves disease.

This rearrangement joins TRBV19 to TRBJ1-1, with D possibly matching TRBD1 (5 bases). This CDR3 comprises 14 residues. The ends were cut back, 5 bases at V and 5 bases at J, with 15 bases in the middle. CDR1 is LNHDA and CDR2 is SQIVND in the germline V gene (reference sequence). DNA for the CDR3: TGTGCCAGTAGTGGTCCACCTCCAGGGACTGAAGCTTTCTTT. It encodes CASSGPPPGTEAFF.

Ten or more counts support this clonotype. The rearrangement links TRBV11-2 to TRBJ2-5; D is tentatively TRBD1 or TRBD2 (5 bases each). This CDR3 is 14 amino acids long. Per germline, CDR1 SGHAT and CDR2 FQNNGV. The ends were cut back, 4 bases at V and 5 bases at J, with 14 bases in the middle. The CDR3: CASSSLRGRETQYF. The CDR3 bases are TGTGCCAGCAGCTCCTTGAGGGGTCGGGAGACCCAGTACTTC.

This clonotype was counted at least ten times. V gene TRBV2 combines with J gene TRBJ2-4, with no clear D. CDR1 is SNHLY and CDR2 is FYNNEI in the germline V gene. Trimming stripped 7 bases from V and 2 bases from J, with 9 bases between. The CDR3 is made up of 13 amino acids. In DNA, the CDR3 is TGTGCCAGCACGGCCCCCCCCAAAAACATTCAGTACTTC. Its translation: CASTAPPKNIQYF. The entire variable domain, with the rest obtained from reference TRBV2 and TRBJ2-4, is as follows: EPEVTQTPSHQVTQMGQEVILRCVPISNHLYFYWYRQILGQKVEFLVSFYNNEISEKSEIFDDQFSVERPDGSNFTLKIRSTKLEDSAMYFCASTAPPKNIQYFGAGTRLSVL.

The chain employs TRBV6-9 and TRBJ1-1; D gene ambiguous. Germline CDR1 and CDR2: MNHGY and SVAAGI. This CDR3 contains 14 residues. V was cut by 2 bases and J by 1 base, with 8 bases left in between. The CDR3 is CASSYKGKNTEAFF. The CDR3 bases are TGTGCCAGCAGTTATAAAGGGAAGAACACTGAAGCTTTCTTT.

This clonotype was observed a few times. The J gene is TRBJ1-5, the V gene TRBV7-2, with D uncertain. With 3 bases removed from V and 5 bases from J, the gap between germline ends came to 5 bases. The CDR3 extends over 12 amino acids. The V gene's germline CDR1 is SGHTA and CDR2 FQGNSA. CDR3 residues: CASSFSDQPQHF. In DNA form, the CDR3 reads TGTGCCAGCAGCTTTAGTGATCAGCCCCAGCATTTT.

The CDR3 coding sequence is TGTGCCAGTAGTATGCCCCAGCAGCCCCAGCATTTT. Amino acid sequence: CASSMPQQPQHF. The chain is built from TRBV19 and TRBJ1-5; D gene uncertain. CDR3 length: 12 amino acids. Trimming cost V 3 bases and J 7 bases, with 7 bases left between them. Germline V gene lookup returns CDR1 LNHDA and CDR2 SQIVND (reference sequence).